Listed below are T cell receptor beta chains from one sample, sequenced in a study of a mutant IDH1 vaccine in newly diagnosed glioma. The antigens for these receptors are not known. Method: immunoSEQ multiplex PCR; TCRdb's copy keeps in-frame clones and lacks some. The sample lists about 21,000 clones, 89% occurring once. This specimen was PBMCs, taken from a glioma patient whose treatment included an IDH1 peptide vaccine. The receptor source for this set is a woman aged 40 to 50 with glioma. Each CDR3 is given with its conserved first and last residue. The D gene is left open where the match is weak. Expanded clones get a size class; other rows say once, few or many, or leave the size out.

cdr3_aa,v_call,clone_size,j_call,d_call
CSVAHSADQPQHF,TRBV29-1,-,TRBJ1-5,-
CASRPLPSGGSYEQYF,TRBV27,-,TRBJ2-7,TRBD2
CASSGQPMNTEAFF,TRBV2,-,TRBJ1-1,-
CASSVGTGQETQYF,TRBV2,-,TRBJ2-5,TRBD1
CASRVGGNTEAFF,TRBV28,-,TRBJ1-1,-
CASSVSSGNSYEQYF,TRBV9,-,TRBJ2-7,TRBD2
CASSLDREETQYF,TRBV5-1,-,TRBJ2-5,-
CASRESGPTQQYF,TRBV6-5,-,TRBJ2-7,-
CASSTRPDYGYTF,TRBV7-2,once,TRBJ1-2,-
CASSPGVGGVNIQYF,TRBV13,once,TRBJ2-4,-
CASSFQPTGEGEKLFF,TRBV5-1,-,TRBJ1-4,TRBD1
CASKDSYYGYTF,TRBV2,-,TRBJ1-2,-
CASSLGTATEAFF,TRBV27,-,TRBJ1-1,TRBD1
CASSAWTGGRQPQHF,TRBV2,-,TRBJ1-5,TRBD1
CAWSVRVDNQPQHF,TRBV30,-,TRBJ1-5,-
CAWSVGDRGQNEQFF,TRBV30,-,TRBJ2-1,TRBD1
CASSLDRGADEKLFF,TRBV7-9,-,TRBJ1-4,-
CASSPAPRTSQETQYF,TRBV18,-,TRBJ2-5,TRBD2
CASSEPGNTEAFF,TRBV7-2,-,TRBJ1-1,-
CASSLSAGIEQYF,TRBV27,-,TRBJ2-7,-
CASAAGFRRNEQFF,TRBV6-6,-,TRBJ2-1,-
CASSLQANDRTVHYSNQPQHF,TRBV5-1,-,TRBJ1-5,-
CASSPGQSEAFF,TRBV5-1,-,TRBJ1-1,-
CSALYAGATTNYGYTF,TRBV29-1,-,TRBJ1-2,-
CASSYSSSAKNTEAFF,TRBV6-5,-,TRBJ1-1,-
CAWGRSSGRKETQYF,TRBV30,-,TRBJ2-5,TRBD2
CSASTGNTIYF,TRBV20-1,-,TRBJ1-3,-
CAWSVRANTEAFF,TRBV30,-,TRBJ1-1,-
CSVELRDRYF,TRBV29-1,-,TRBJ2-3,-
CATSRGFANQPQHF,TRBV15,-,TRBJ1-5,-
CASSLARTGDIGELFF,TRBV7-9,-,TRBJ2-2,TRBD1
CASSPRTGNGYTF,TRBV5-1,-,TRBJ1-2,TRBD1
CASSLASNQPQHF,TRBV7-8,-,TRBJ1-5,-
CAWSKSVEQYF,TRBV30,-,TRBJ2-7,-
CASSLSWDRASPQETQYF,TRBV27,-,TRBJ2-5,TRBD1
CASSSRMNTEAFF,TRBV5-6,once,TRBJ1-1,-
CASHGGGGLNQETQYF,TRBV5-1,-,TRBJ2-5,TRBD2
CASSYSGDAGELFF,TRBV6-5,once,TRBJ2-2,-
CASSDGSSGELFF,TRBV6-4,-,TRBJ2-2,-
CASSGGGAGYNEQFF,TRBV7-9,-,TRBJ2-1,-
CASSSGDYQPQHF,TRBV27,-,TRBJ1-5,-
CASSEARLAGGTGELFF,TRBV2,-,TRBJ2-2,TRBD2
CSVEGDPAGYEQYF,TRBV29-1,-,TRBJ2-7,-
CASSVPLETQYF,TRBV2,-,TRBJ2-5,-
CASSKGVNYGYTF,TRBV6-1,once,TRBJ1-2,-
CASIERTDGYGYTF,TRBV2,-,TRBJ1-2,-
CASTPGLRMYKETQYF,TRBV2,-,TRBJ2-5,TRBD2
CASSPGAGGWHQETQYF,TRBV5-6,-,TRBJ2-5,-